The clone carrying this T cell receptor beta chain occurred a few times. The data derive from a study of patients and donors after allogeneic stem cell transplantation. TCRdb re-called the RT-PCR reads through MiXCR, storing one row per CDR3 protein. The sample has roughly 880,000 distinct CDR3 sequences, approximately 18% seen once. The V end was cut by 9 bases, the J end by 9 bases, with 18 bases between. CDR3 length equals 13 residues. Germline V CDR1 and CDR2: MNHNY, SVGAGI (reference sequence). The rearrangement uses TRBV6-6 and TRBJ2-4; D possibly corresponds to TRBD1 (5 bases). The clonotype was recovered from a human donor who was either an allogeneic HSCT recipient or a stem cell or donor lymphocyte infusion donor (not recorded which). It is not recorded whose cells these are; they may come from a transplant donor. Sequenced: blood, either unsorted or a sorted T cell fraction (not recorded which). CDR3 protein: CASQLSPRGIQYF. The CDR3 DNA reads as TGTGCCAGTCAGCTTTCCCCAAGGGGCATTCAGTACTTC.